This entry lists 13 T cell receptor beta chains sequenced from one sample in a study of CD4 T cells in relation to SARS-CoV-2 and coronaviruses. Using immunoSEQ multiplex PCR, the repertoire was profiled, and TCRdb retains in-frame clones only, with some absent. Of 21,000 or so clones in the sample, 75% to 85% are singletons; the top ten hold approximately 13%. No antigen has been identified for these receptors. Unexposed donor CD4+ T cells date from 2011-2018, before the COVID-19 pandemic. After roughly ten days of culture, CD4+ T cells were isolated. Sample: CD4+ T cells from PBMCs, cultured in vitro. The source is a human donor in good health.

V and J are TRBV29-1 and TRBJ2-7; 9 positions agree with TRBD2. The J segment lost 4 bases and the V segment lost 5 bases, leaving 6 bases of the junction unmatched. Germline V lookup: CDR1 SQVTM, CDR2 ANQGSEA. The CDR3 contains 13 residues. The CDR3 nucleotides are TGCAGCGTTCACCTAGCGGGAAGGTACGAGCAGTACTTC. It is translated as CSVHLAGRYEQYF.

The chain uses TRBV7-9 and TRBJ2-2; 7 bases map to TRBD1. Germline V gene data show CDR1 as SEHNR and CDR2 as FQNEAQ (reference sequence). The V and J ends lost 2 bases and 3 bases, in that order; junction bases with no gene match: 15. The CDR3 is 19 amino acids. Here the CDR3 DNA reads TGTGCCAGCAGCTTAAAAAGCACAGGGGTAGATTCGGACACCGGGGAGCTGTTTTTT. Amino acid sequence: CASSLKSTGVDSDTGELFF.

The CDR3 loop is CASSLVTGHSRELFF. The CDR3 DNA is TGTGCCAGCAGTTTAGTGACAGGACATAGTAGGGAGCTGTTTTTT. The chain links TRBV28 to TRBJ2-2; possibly TRBD1 for D (6 bases). Germline loops: CDR1 MDHEN, CDR2 SYDVKM. V was shortened by 2 bases and J by 9 bases, with 16 bases between the two germline ends. This CDR3 comprises 15 residues.

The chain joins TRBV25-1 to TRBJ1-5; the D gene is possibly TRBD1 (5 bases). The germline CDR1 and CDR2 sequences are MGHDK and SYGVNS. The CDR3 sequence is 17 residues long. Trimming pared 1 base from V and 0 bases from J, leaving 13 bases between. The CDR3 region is CASSESGPGNSNQPQHF. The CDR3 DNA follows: TGTGCCAGCAGTGAATCGGGGCCGGGGAATAGCAATCAGCCCCAGCATTTT.

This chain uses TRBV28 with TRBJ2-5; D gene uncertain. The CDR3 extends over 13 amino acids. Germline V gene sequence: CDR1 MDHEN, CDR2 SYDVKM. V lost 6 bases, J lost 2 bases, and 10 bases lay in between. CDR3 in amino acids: CASRTTTQETQYF. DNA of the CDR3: TGTGCCAGCAGGACGACAACTCAAGAGACCCAGTACTTC.

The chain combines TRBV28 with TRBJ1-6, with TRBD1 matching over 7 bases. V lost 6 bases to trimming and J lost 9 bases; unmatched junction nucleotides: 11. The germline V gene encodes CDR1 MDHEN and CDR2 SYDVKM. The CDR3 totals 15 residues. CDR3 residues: CASRPGGQARSPLHF. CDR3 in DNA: TGTGCCAGCAGACCAGGGGGGCAGGCCCGTTCACCCCTCCACTTT.

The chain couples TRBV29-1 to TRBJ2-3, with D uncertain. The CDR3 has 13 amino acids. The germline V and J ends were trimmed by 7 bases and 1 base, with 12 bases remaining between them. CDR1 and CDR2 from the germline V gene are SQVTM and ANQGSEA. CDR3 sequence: CSAPGQRTDTQYF. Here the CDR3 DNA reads TGCAGCGCCCCTGGGCAGCGCACAGATACGCAGTATTTT.

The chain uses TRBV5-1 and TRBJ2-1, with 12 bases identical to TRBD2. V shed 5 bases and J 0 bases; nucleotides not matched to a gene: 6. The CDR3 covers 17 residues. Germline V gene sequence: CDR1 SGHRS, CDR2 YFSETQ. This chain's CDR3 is CASRTSGRPSSYNEQFF. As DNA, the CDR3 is TGCGCCAGCAGAACTAGCGGGAGGCCGAGCTCCTACAATGAGCAGTTCTTC.

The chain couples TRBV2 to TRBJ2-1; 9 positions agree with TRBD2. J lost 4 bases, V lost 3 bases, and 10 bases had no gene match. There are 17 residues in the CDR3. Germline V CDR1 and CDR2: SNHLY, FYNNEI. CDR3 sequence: CASSDVRLAAGYNEQFF. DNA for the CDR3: TGTGCCAGCAGTGACGTAAGACTAGCGGCTGGGTACAATGAGCAGTTCTTC. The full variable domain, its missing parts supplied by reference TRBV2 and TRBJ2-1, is EPEVTQTPSHQVTQMGQEVILRCVPISNHLYFYWYRQILGQKVEFLVSFYNNEISEKSEIFDDQFSVERPDGSNFTLKIRSTKLEDSAMYFCASSDVRLAAGYNEQFFGPGTRLTVL.

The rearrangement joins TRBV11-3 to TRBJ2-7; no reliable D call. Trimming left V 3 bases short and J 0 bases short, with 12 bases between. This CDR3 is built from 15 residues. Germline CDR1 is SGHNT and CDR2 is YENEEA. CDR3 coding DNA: TGTGCCAGCAGCTTTAGCTTCTCGAGCTCCTACGAGCAGTACTTC. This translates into CASSFSFSSSYEQYF.

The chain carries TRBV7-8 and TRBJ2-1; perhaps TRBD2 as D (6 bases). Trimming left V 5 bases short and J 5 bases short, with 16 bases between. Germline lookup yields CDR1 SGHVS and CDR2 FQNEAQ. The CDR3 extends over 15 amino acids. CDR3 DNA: TGTGCCAGCAGCGCCGGGGGTGCGTTCAACAATGAGCAGTTCTTC. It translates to CASSAGGAFNNEQFF.

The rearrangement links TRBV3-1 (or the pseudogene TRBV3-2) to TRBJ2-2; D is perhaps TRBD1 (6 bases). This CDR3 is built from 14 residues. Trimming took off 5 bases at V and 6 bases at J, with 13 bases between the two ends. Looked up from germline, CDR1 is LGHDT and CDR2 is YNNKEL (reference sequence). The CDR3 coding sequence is TGTGCCAGCAGCACCCGGGACATTTCCGGGGAGCTGTTTTTT. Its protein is CASSTRDISGELFF.

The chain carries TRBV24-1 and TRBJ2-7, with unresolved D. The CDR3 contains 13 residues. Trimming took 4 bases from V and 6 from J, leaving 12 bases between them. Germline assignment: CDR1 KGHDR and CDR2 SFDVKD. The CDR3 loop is CATSDPLGREQYF. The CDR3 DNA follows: TGTGCCACCAGTGACCCCCTTGGACGCGAGCAGTACTTC.